These 10 T cell receptor beta chains came from one sample sequenced in a study of blood T cell repertoires in COVID-19. TCRdb's copy holds only in-frame clones and misses some; the assay was immunoSEQ multiplex PCR. The sample holds 100,000 or so clones, roughly 87% seen once. Sequencing was done on a sample of peripheral blood. Receptors were obtained from a man at least 80 years old with acute or convalescent COVID-19.

This chain joins TRBV7-8 and TRBJ1-2; D remains unclear. There are 13 residues in the CDR3. The V end was cut by 1 base, the J end by 2 bases, with 5 bases between. CDR1 is SGHVS and CDR2 is FQNEAQ in the germline V gene. The CDR3 DNA follows: TGTGCCAGCAGCTTAGACAAGAACTATGGCTACACCTTC. Amino acid sequence: CASSLDKNYGYTF.

The chain joins TRBV11-2 to TRBJ1-1; no clear D. Trimming took off 1 base at V and 7 bases at J, with 13 bases between the two ends. Germline V CDR1 and CDR2: SGHAT, FQNNGV. This CDR3 has 14 residues. The DNA of the CDR3 is TGTGCCAGCAGCTTAGCGGGGTCGGGCGTTGAAGCTTTCTTT. Translated, it gives CASSLAGSGVEAFF. The entire variable domain, with the rest obtained from reference TRBV11-2 and TRBJ1-1, is as follows: EAGVAQSPRYKIIEKRQSVAFWCNPISGHATLYWYQQILGQGPKLLIQFQNNGVVDDSQLPKDRFSAERLKGVDSTLKIQPAKLEDSAVYLCASSLAGSGVEAFFGQGTRLTVV.

The gene calls are TRBV20-1 and TRBJ2-7, with 7 bases fitting TRBD1. This CDR3 region has 12 residues. V lost 3 bases, J lost 6 bases, and 5 bases stayed unmatched. CDR1 DFQATT and CDR2 SNEGSKA come from the germline V gene (reference sequence). The CDR3 coding sequence is TGCAGTGCTAGTAAAGGACAGGCCGAGCAGTACTTC. Translating it yields CSASKGQAEQYF.

This clone was recorded once. This sequence joins TRBV7-2 and TRBJ1-6; D uncertain. The CDR3 has 19 residues. With 4 bases removed from V and 0 bases from J, the gap between germline ends came to 19 bases. Germline V gene data show CDR1 as SGHTA and CDR2 as FQGNSA. The CDR3 sequence: CASSSQTGRLSSYNSPLHF. In nucleotides, the CDR3 is TGTGCCAGCAGCTCCCAGACGGGGAGGCTAAGCTCCTATAATTCACCCCTCCACTTT.

This clone has just one count. This chain joins TRBV19 and TRBJ2-7; 14 bases align to TRBD2. V trimming: 7 bases; J trimming: 7 bases; junction bases outside the gene matches: 9. This CDR3 is 15 amino acids long. Germline lookup yields CDR1 LNHDA and CDR2 SQIVND (reference sequence). Here the CDR3 reads CASTTGLAGVGEQYF. Written as DNA, the CDR3 is TGTGCCAGTACCACGGGACTAGCGGGAGTTGGTGAGCAGTACTTC.

The chain uses TRBV5-1 and TRBJ2-3, with D uncertain. The germline V and J ends were trimmed by 1 base and 2 bases, with 11 bases remaining between them. The germline V gene encodes CDR1 SGHRS and CDR2 YFSETQ. The CDR3 sequence is 15 residues long. CDR3 sequence reads: CASSLIGRPTDTQYF. The CDR3 bases are TGCGCCAGCAGCTTGATAGGCAGGCCCACAGATACGCAGTATTTT.

V and J are TRBV14 and TRBJ1-1, with TRBD1 identical over 8 bases. The CDR3 totals 17 residues. With 1 base clipped from V and 4 bases from J, the junction kept 11 bases outside the gene matches. The germline V gene encodes CDR1 SGHDN and CDR2 FVKESK. The CDR3 spells CASSQGPDRGWSTEAFF. The CDR3, as DNA: TGTGCCAGCAGCCAAGGACCTGACAGGGGATGGAGCACTGAAGCTTTCTTT. The whole variable domain, remainder taken from reference TRBV14 and TRBJ1-1, is EAGVTQFPSHSVIEKGQTVTLRCDPISGHDNLYWYRRVMGKEIKFLLHFVKESKQDESGMPNNRFLAERTGGTYSTLKVQPAELEDSGVYFCASSQGPDRGWSTEAFFGQGTRLTVV.

The rearrangement uses TRBV3-1 (or the pseudogene TRBV3-2) and TRBJ1-4; possible D gene TRBD1, 6 bases. Looked up from germline, CDR1 is LGHDT and CDR2 is YNNKEL (reference sequence). The CDR3 has 14 amino acids. V dropped 0 bases and J dropped 6 bases, with 8 bases sitting between them. The CDR3 spells CASSQDAGDEKLFF. CDR3 DNA sequence: TGTGCCAGCAGCCAAGACGCAGGGGATGAAAAACTGTTTTTT.

The chain joins TRBV9 to TRBJ2-7, with unresolved D. The CDR3 contains 15 residues. Germline CDR1 reads SGDLS; CDR2 reads YYNGEE. Trimming stripped 4 bases from V and 2 bases from J, with 16 bases between. The CDR3 region has the DNA TGTGCCAGCAGCCCCCGTACTACCCGCCCCTACGAGCAGTACTTC. It is translated as CASSPRTTRPYEQYF.

J is TRBJ2-2 and V is TRBV15; the D is unclear. CDR3 length: 14 amino acids. V was shortened by 0 bases and J by 1 base, with 3 bases between the two germline ends. Germline-derived CDR1 and CDR2 are LNHNV and YYDKDF (reference sequence). The CDR3 reads CATSRDRNTGELFF. CDR3 sequence (DNA): TGTGCCACCAGCAGAGACAGGAACACCGGGGAGCTGTTTTTT.